Below, 21 T cell receptor beta chains from the same sample are listed, as sequenced in a study of control samples from healthy donors and cancer patients. Libraries were prepared by immunoSEQ multiplex PCR; TCRdb keeps only in-frame clonotypes and omits some of them. This table has 65,000 to 95,000 clones, approximately 89% appearing once. The sequenced sample was blood. Receptor source: a man aged 50-60 years in good health.

CDR3 sequence: CASSPSPANYGYTF. The CDR3 nucleotides read TGTGCCAGTAGTCCAAGCCCAGCTAACTATGGCTACACCTTC. The J gene is TRBJ1-2, the V gene TRBV19, with D unclear. In germline, CDR1 is LNHDA, CDR2 SQIVND (reference sequence). The CDR3 consists of 14 residues. V was cut by 5 bases and J by 0 bases, with 10 bases left in between.

The chain recombines TRBV6-6 with TRBJ1-3, with D hard to call. Germline V lookup: CDR1 MNHNY, CDR2 SVGAGI (reference sequence). The CDR3 sequence is 16 residues long. The V gene lost 3 bases and the J gene lost 0 bases, with 12 bases spanning the gap. The CDR3 DNA reads TGTGCCAGCAGTTATGTAGCGATTCCCTCTGGAAACACCATATATTTT. Its protein product is CASSYVAIPSGNTIYF.

The V and J genes are TRBV12-3 or TRBV12-4 and TRBJ1-2; no clear D gene. V lost 3 bases, J lost 5 bases, and 7 bases lay in between. The CDR3 has 12 residues. CDR3 nucleotides: TGTGCCAGCAGTTTGCGGGGATATGGCTACACCTTC. It translates to CASSLRGYGYTF.

The chain recombines TRBV2 with TRBJ2-7; D is perhaps TRBD2 (6 bases). Germline V gene sequence: CDR1 SNHLY, CDR2 FYNNEI. The CDR3 runs 12 residues. Trimming took 6 bases from V and 4 from J, leaving 10 bases between them. This CDR3 reads CASRLSGYEQYF. The CDR3 DNA follows: TGTGCCAGCAGACTCAGCGGGTACGAGCAGTACTTC.

The V call is TRBV6-1, the J call TRBJ1-5; D remains ambiguous. The CDR3 extends over 15 amino acids. Germline V gene sequence: CDR1 MNHNS, CDR2 SASEGT. Trimming took 1 base from V and 7 from J, leaving 14 bases between them. CDR3 in DNA: TGTGCCAGCAGTGAAGGACGAGGTCCGGGACAGCCCCAGCATTTT. The encoded protein is CASSEGRGPGQPQHF.

The chain uses TRBV7-6 and TRBJ1-1, with D perhaps matching TRBD1 (6 bases). The germline CDR1 and CDR2 sequences are SGHVS and FNYEAQ. Trimming removed 5 bases at V and 4 bases at J, with 20 bases between. The CDR3 is 16 residues long. This CDR3 reads CASSPRPGGGGTEAFF. The CDR3 DNA reads TGTGCCAGCAGCCCACGACCCGGAGGGGGAGGCACTGAAGCTTTCTTT.

This clone appeared once. The chain has TRBV27 and TRBJ1-4; 9 positions agree with TRBD1. Germline V gene sequence: CDR1 MNHEY, CDR2 SMNVEV (reference sequence). The ends lost 5 bases at V and 7 bases at J; junction bases unmatched: 11. The CDR3 consists of 16 residues. The CDR3 DNA reads as TGTGCCAGCAGTGTCTTCACAGGGGGCAGCTTTGAAAAACTGTTTTTT. Protein sequence: CASSVFTGGSFEKLFF.

This clone was detected only a few times. This rearrangement joins TRBV30 to TRBJ2-7; 7 nucleotides align to TRBD1. Trimming at V came to 1 base and at J to 3 bases, leaving 15 bases not matched to a gene. CDR3 length: 17 residues. The germline gives CDR1 GTSNPN, CDR2 SVGIG (reference sequence). The DNA for the CDR3 is TGTGCCTGGAGTGATCCTCGGACAGGTAAAGGTGTCTACGAGCAGTACTTC. Its translation: CAWSDPRTGKGVYEQYF.

The chain has TRBV12-3 or TRBV12-4 and TRBJ1-1, with D hard to call. The length of the CDR3 is 13 residues. The ends were cut back, 6 bases at V and 0 bases at J, with 8 bases in the middle. The CDR3 DNA sequence: TGTGCCAGCAGAACGAGTCTGAACACTGAAGCTTTCTTT. It is translated as CASRTSLNTEAFF.

V is TRBV2 and J is TRBJ1-5; no clear D gene. The length of the CDR3 is 14 residues. Looked up from germline, CDR1 is SNHLY and CDR2 is FYNNEI. Trimming removed 3 bases from V and 7 bases from J, with 13 bases in between. CDR3 sequence reads: CASSDAGKAQPQHF. Written as DNA, the CDR3 is TGTGCCAGCAGTGACGCGGGGAAGGCACAGCCCCAGCATTTT.

This chain uses TRBV27 with TRBJ1-1, with D unclear. The CDR3 has 10 residues. Trimming left V 7 bases short and J 9 bases short, with 9 bases between. Germline assignment: CDR1 MNHEY and CDR2 SMNVEV (reference sequence). The DNA of the CDR3 is TGTGCCAGCAAAACCCCAAAAGCTTTCTTT. It is translated as CASKTPKAFF.

The chain employs TRBV4-3 and TRBJ1-5; D gene uncertain. Germline V gives CDR1 LGHNA, CDR2 YSLEER. This CDR3 is 15 amino acids long. Trimming shortened V by 0 bases and J by 0 bases, and 6 bases separated the two germline ends. The DNA for the CDR3 is TGCGCCAGCAGCCAAGATCCCATTAGCAATCAGCCCCAGCATTTT. Its translation: CASSQDPISNQPQHF.

V and J are TRBV11-1 and TRBJ2-5; 11 positions match TRBD2. Germline trimming cut 5 bases from V and 4 bases from J; bases unmatched to any gene: 3. Germline V gene sequence: CDR1 SGHAT, CDR2 FQDESV (reference sequence). This CDR3 has 14 residues. The CDR3 DNA reads TGTGCCAGCAGCCCCGGACTAGCGGGAGAGACCCAGTACTTC. It codes for CASSPGLAGETQYF.

This clone was recorded a few times. V is TRBV5-8 and J is TRBJ1-2, with D tentatively TRBD1 (6 bases). Trimming took off 4 bases at V and 0 bases at J, with 10 bases between the two ends. The CDR3 runs to 14 residues. CDR1 is SGHTS, CDR2 YDEGEE, per germline. CDR3: CASSLDSSNYGYTF. For the CDR3, the DNA is TGTGCCAGCAGCCTGGACAGCTCTAACTATGGCTACACCTTC.

The chain joins TRBV5-4 to TRBJ2-5; possibly TRBD1 or TRBD2 for D (5 bases each). Germline values: CDR1 SGHNT, CDR2 YYREEE (reference sequence). This CDR3 comprises 13 residues. V lost 7 bases to trimming and J lost 0 bases, with 10 bases between them. The CDR3 protein is CASEGPYQETQYF. CDR3 coding DNA: TGTGCCAGCGAGGGACCCTACCAAGAGACCCAGTACTTC.

The chain carries TRBV27 and TRBJ2-7; 8 positions match TRBD1. Germline CDR1 reads MNHEY; CDR2 reads SMNVEV (reference sequence). With V trimmed by 6 bases and J by 0 bases, 4 bases remained unmatched. This CDR3 spans 14 amino acids. The CDR3 protein is CASSWTGSSYEQYF. The DNA of the CDR3 is TGTGCCAGCAGCTGGACAGGGAGCTCCTACGAGCAGTACTTC.

The V gene is TRBV7-2, the J gene TRBJ2-1, with 9 bases lining up with TRBD2. CDR3 length: 15 residues. Germline CDR1 and CDR2: SGHTA and FQGNSA. The V gene end was trimmed by 4 bases and the J gene end by 5 bases; junction bases not matched to a gene: 6. As DNA, the CDR3 is TGTGCCAGCAGCTCCAATAGCGGGGGACACAATGAGCAGTTCTTC. Translated, it gives CASSSNSGGHNEQFF.

This sequence joins TRBV13 and TRBJ2-3, with 8 bases aligning to TRBD2. After removal of 0 bases from V and 5 bases from J, the junction contained 7 bases not matched to a gene. Germline lookup yields CDR1 PRHDT and CDR2 FYEKMQ (reference sequence). This CDR3 is 16 amino acids long. The CDR3 DNA reads as TGTGCCAGCAGCTTAGGACTAGCGGAGCGACTAGATACGCAGTATTTT. Its protein is CASSLGLAERLDTQYF.

This clone showed up just a few times. The chain links TRBV2 to TRBJ1-5; possible D gene TRBD1, 6 bases. The germline V gene encodes CDR1 SNHLY and CDR2 FYNNEI. The CDR3 extends over 15 amino acids. Trimming stripped 4 bases from V and 1 base from J, with 11 bases between. CDR3 bases: TGTGCCAGCAGTGCTCAGGGGCTGAGCAATCAGCCCCAGCATTTT. Protein: CASSAQGLSNQPQHF.

This chain joins TRBV5-6 and TRBJ1-2; D is uncertain. The germline V gene encodes CDR1 SGHDT and CDR2 YYEEEE. Trimming took 0 bases from V and 2 from J, leaving 5 bases between them. This CDR3 region has 13 residues. The CDR3 bases are TGTGCCAGCAGCTTGGCCGGGAACTATGGCTACACCTTC. It yields the protein CASSLAGNYGYTF.

The chain is built from TRBV19 and TRBJ2-5, with 7 bases matching TRBD1. V gave up 2 bases and J gave up 2 bases; unmatched junction bases: 2. This CDR3 has 14 residues. CDR1 and CDR2 (germline): LNHDA, SQIVND (reference sequence). The CDR3 region has the DNA TGTGCCAGTAGTATAAACAGGGGTCAAGAGACCCAGTACTTC. This sequence encodes CASSINRGQETQYF.